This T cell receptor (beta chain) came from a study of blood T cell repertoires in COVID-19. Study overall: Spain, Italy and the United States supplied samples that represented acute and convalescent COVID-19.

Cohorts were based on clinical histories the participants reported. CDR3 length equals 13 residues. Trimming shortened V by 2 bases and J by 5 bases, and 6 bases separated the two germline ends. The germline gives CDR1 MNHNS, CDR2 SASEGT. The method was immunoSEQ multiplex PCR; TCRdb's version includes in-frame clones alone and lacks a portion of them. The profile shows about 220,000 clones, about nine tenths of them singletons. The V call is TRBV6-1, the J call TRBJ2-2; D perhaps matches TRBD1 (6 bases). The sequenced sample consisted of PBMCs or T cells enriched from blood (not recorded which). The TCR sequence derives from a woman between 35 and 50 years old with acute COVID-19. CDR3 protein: CASSEQGTGELFF. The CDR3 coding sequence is TGTGCCAGCAGTGAACAGGGGACCGGGGAGCTGTTTTTT.